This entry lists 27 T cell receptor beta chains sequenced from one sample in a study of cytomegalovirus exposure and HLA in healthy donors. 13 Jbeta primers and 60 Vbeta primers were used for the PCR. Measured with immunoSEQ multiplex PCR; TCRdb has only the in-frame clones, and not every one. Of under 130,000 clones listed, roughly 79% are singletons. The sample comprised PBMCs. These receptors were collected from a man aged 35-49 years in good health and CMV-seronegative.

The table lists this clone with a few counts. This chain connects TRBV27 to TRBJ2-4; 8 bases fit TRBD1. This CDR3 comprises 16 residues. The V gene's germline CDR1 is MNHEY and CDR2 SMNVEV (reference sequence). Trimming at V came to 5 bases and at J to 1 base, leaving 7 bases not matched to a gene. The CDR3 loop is CASSPDRGTAKNIQYF. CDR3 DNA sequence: TGTGCCAGCAGTCCAGACAGGGGAACGGCCAAAAACATTCAGTACTTC.

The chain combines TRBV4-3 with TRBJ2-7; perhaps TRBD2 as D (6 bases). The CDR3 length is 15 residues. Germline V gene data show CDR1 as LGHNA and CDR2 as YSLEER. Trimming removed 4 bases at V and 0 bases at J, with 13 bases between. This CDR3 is CASSRIMEGSYEQYF. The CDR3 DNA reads TGCGCCAGCAGCCGCATCATGGAGGGCTCCTACGAGCAGTACTTC.

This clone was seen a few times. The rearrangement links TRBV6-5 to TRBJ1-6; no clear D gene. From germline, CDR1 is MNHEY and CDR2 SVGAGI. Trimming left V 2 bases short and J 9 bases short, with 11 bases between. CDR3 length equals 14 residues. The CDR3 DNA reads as TGTGCCAGCAGTTACGGTCCTCCCAGTTCACCCCTCCACTTT. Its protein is CASSYGPPSSPLHF.

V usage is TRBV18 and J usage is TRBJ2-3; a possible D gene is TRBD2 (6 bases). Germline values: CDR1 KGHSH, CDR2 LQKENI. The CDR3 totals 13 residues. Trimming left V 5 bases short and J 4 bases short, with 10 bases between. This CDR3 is CASSATRSDTQYF. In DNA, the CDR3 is TGTGCCAGCTCAGCGACTAGATCAGATACGCAGTATTTT.

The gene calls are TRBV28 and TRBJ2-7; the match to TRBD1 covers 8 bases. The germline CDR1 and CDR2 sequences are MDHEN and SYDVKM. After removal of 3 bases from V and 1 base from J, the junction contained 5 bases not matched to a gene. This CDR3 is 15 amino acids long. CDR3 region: CASSFGWTGSYEQYF. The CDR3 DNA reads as TGTGCCAGCAGTTTTGGGTGGACAGGGTCCTACGAGCAGTACTTC.

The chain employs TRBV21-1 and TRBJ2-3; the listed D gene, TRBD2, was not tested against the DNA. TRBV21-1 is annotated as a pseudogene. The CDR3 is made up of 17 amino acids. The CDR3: CASSKGSGGPSTDTQYF. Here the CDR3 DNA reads TGTGCCAGCAGCAAAGGATCGGGAGGCCCTAGCACAGATACGCAGTATTTT.

CDR3 amino acids: CASSLLLAGGQETQYF. The DNA of the CDR3 is TGTGCCAGCAGCTTGTTACTAGCGGGGGGGCAAGAGACCCAGTACTTC. The chain carries TRBV5-6 and TRBJ2-5, with 13 nucleotides matching TRBD2. Germline values: CDR1 SGHDT, CDR2 YYEEEE. This CDR3 contains 16 residues. Trimming removed 1 base from V and 2 bases from J; junction bases left unmatched: 2. The variable domain in full, with the rest retrieved from reference TRBV5-6 and TRBJ2-5, is DAGVTQSPTHLIKTRGQQVTLRCSPKSGHDTVSWYQQALGQGPQFIFQYYEEEERQRGNFPDRFSGHQFPNYSSELNVNALLLGDSALYLCASSLLLAGGQETQYFGPGTRLLVL.

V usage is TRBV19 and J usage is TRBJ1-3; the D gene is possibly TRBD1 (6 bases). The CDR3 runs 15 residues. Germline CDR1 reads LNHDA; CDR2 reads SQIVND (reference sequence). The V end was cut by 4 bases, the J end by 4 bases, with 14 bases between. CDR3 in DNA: TGTGCCAGTAGTACCATGGGAGGGGGAGGAAACACCATATATTTT. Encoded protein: CASSTMGGGGNTIYF.

This CDR3 reads CASSQAPGQANTGELFF. The CDR3 DNA reads as TGCGCCAGCAGCCAAGCGCCGGGACAGGCCAACACCGGGGAGCTGTTTTTT. The chain couples TRBV4-1 to TRBJ2-2; 8 nucleotides align to TRBD1. The CDR3 totals 17 residues. Germline V gene lookup returns CDR1 MGHRA and CDR2 YSYEKL. The V segment lost 1 base and the J segment 2 bases; nucleotides outside the gene matches: 6.

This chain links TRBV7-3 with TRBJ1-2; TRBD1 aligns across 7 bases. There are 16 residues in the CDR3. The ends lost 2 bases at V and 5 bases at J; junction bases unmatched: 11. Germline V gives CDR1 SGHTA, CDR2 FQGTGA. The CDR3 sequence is CASSLSFGGQLYGYTF. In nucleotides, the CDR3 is TGTGCCAGCAGCTTATCGTTTGGGGGACAGCTTTATGGCTACACCTTC.

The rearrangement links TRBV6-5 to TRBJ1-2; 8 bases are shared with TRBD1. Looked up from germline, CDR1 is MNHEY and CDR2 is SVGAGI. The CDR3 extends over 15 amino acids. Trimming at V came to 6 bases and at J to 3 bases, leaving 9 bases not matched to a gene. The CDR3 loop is CASRLRQGPYYGYTF. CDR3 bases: TGTGCCAGCAGGCTAAGACAGGGGCCCTACTATGGCTACACCTTC.

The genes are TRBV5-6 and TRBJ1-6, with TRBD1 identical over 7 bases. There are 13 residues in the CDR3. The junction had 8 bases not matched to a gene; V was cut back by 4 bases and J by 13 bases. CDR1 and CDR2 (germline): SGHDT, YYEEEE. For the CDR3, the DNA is TGTGCCAGCAGCCGGACAGGAGCTGGCCCCCTCCACTTT. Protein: CASSRTGAGPLHF.

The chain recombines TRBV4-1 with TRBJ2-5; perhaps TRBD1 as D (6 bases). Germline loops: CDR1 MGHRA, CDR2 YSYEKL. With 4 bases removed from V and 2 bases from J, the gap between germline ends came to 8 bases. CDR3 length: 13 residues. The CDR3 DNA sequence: TGCGCCAGCAGCCTCGGACAGCAAGAGACCCAGTACTTC. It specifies CASSLGQQETQYF.

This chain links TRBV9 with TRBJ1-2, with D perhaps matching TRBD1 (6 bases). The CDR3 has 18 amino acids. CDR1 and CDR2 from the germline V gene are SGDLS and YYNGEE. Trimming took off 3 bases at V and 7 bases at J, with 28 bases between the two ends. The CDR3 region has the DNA TGTGCCAGCAGCGGGCTCAGGGGCGGCGAGGAACGTAGGGTTGGCTACACCTTC. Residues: CASSGLRGGEERRVGYTF.

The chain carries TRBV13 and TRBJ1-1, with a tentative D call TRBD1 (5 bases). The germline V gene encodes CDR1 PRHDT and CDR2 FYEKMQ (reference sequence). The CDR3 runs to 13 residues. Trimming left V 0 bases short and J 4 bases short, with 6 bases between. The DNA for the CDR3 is TGTGCCAGCAGCTTAGGCAGGGCCACTGAAGCTTTCTTT. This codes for CASSLGRATEAFF.

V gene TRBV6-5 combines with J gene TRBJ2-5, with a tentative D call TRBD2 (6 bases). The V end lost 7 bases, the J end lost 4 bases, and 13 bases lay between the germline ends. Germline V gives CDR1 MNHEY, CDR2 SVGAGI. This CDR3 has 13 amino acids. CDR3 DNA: TGTGCCAGCAAGACGCGGGGCTTAGAGACCCAGTACTTC. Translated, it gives CASKTRGLETQYF.

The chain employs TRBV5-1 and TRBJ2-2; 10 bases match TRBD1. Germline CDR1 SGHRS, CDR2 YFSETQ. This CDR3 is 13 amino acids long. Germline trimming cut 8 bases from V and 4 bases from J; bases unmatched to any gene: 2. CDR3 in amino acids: CASRTGGTGELFF. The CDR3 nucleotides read TGCGCCAGTCGGACAGGGGGCACCGGGGAGCTGTTTTTT.

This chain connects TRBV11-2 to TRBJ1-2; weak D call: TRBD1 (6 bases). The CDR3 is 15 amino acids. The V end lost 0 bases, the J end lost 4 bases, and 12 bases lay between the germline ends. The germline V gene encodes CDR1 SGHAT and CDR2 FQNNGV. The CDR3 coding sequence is TGTGCCAGCAGCTTAGAGGCGGGGGCAGGCTATGGCTACACCTTC. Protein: CASSLEAGAGYGYTF. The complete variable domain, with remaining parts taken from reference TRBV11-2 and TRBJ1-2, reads EAGVAQSPRYKIIEKRQSVAFWCNPISGHATLYWYQQILGQGPKLLIQFQNNGVVDDSQLPKDRFSAERLKGVDSTLKIQPAKLEDSAVYLCASSLEAGAGYGYTFGSGTRLTVV.

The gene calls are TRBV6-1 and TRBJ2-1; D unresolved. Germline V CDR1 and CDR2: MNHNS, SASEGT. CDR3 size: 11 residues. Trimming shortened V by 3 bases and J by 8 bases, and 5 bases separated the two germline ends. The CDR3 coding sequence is TGTGCCAGCAGTGACCTGTATGAGCAGTTCTTC. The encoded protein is CASSDLYEQFF.

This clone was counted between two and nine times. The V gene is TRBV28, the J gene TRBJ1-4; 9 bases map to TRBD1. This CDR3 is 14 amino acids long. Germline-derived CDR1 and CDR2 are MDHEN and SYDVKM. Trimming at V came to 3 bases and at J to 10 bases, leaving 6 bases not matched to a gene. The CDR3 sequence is CASSFGDRVRKLFF. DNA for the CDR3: TGTGCCAGCAGTTTTGGGGACAGGGTAAGAAAACTGTTTTTT.

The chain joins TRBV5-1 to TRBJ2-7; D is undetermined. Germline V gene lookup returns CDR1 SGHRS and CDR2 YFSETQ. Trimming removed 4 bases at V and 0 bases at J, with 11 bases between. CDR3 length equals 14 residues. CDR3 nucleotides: TGCGCCAGCAGCGAGAGCGAGAGCTCCTACGAGCAGTACTTC. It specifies CASSESESSYEQYF.

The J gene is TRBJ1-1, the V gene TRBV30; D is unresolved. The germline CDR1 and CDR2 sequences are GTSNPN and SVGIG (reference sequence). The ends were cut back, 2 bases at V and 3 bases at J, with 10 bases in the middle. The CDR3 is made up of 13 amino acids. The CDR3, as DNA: TGTGCCTGGAGTTTTGAGAGGGACACTGAAGCTTTCTTT. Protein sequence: CAWSFERDTEAFF.

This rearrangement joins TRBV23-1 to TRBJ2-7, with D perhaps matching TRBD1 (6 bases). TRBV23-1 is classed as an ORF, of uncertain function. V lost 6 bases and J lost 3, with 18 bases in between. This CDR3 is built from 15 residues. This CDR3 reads CASSLPRTADYEQYF. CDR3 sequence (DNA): TGCGCCAGCAGCCTTCCCCGGACAGCCGACTACGAGCAGTACTTC.

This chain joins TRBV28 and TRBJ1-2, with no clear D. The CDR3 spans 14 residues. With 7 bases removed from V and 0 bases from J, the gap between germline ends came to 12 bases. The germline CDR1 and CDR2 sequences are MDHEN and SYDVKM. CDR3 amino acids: CASTSGYTNYGYTF. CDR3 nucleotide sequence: TGTGCCAGCACATCAGGCTATACTAACTATGGCTACACCTTC.

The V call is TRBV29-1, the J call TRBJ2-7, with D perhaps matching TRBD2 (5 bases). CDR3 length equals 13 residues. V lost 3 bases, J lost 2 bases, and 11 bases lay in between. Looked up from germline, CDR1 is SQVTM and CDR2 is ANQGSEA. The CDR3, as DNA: TGCAGCGTTGAGGCGGGCGGTCCCTACGAGCAGTACTTC. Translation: CSVEAGGPYEQYF.

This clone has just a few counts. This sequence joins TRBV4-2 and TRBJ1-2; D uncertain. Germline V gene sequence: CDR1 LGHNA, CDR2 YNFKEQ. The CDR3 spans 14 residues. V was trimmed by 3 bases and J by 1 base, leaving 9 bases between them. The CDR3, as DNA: TGTGCCAGCAGCCAGGGCGTAGTTAACTATGGCTACACCTTC. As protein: CASSQGVVNYGYTF.

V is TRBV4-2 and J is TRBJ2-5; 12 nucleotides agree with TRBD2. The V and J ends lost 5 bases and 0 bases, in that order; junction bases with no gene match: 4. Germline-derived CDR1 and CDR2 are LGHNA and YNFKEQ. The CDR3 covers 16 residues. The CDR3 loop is CASSYLAGGDQETQYF. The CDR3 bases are TGTGCCAGCAGCTACCTAGCGGGGGGGGACCAAGAGACCCAGTACTTC.